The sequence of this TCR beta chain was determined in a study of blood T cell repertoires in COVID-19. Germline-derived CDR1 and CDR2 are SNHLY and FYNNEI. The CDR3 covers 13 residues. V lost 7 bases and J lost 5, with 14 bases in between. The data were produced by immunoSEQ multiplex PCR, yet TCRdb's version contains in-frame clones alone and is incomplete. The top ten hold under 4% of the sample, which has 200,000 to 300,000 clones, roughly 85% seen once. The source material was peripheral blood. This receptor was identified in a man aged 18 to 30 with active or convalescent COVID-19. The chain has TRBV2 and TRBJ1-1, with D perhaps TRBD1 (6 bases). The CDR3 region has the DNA TGTGCCAGCACCGAGGGGGTTAGGACTGAAGCTTTCTTT. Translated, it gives CASTEGVRTEAFF.